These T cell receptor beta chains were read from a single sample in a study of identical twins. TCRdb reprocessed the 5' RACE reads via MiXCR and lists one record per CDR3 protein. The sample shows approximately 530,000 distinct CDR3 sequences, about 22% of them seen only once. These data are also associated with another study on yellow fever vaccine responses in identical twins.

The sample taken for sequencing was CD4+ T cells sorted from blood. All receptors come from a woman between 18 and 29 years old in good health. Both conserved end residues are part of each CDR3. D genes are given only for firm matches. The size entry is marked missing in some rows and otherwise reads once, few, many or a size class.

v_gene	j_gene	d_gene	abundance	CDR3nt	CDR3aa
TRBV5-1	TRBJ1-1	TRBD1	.	TGCGCCAGCAGCTCAAGTCCCGGGACAGGGACAACTGAAGCTTTCTTT	CASSSSPGTGTTEAFF
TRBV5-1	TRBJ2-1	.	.	TGCGCCAGCAGCTCCCGGACTGGAAACAATGAGCAGTTCTTC	CASSSRTGNNEQFF
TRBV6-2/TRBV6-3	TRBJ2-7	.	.	TGTGCCAGCAGTTACTCGGAGACTAGCTCCTACGAGCAGTACTTC	CASSYSETSSYEQYF
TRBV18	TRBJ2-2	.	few	TGTGCCGTCAGGGGACAGAACACCGGGGAGCTGTTTTTT	CAVRGQNTGELFF
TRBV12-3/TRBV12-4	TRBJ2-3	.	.	TGTGCCAGCAGCAACGGGCTTACCTCGCAGTATTTT	CASSNGLTSQYF
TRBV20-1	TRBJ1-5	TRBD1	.	TGCAGTGCCCGGAGGACAGGGATGGGTCAGCCCCAGCATTTT	CSARRTGMGQPQHF
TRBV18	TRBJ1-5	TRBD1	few	TGTGCCAGCTCAACCCAGGGACAGGGGGGCCAGCCCCAGCATTTT	CASSTQGQGGQPQHF
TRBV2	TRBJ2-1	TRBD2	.	TGTGCCAGCAGTGAACGGGCTAGCGGGACATTACCCTCTTACAATGAGCAGTTCTTC	CASSERASGTLPSYNEQFF
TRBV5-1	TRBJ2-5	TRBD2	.	TGCGCCAGCAGCTTGGCCGGGAGGGCCATGGAGACCCAGTACTTC	CASSLAGRAMETQYF
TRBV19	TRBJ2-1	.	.	TGTGCCAGTAACGGGGGACAAGGCTACAATGAGCAGTTCTTC	CASNGGQGYNEQFF
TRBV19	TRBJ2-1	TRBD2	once	TGTGCCAGTAGTCCGATTGGACTAGCGGGAGGCGCCTACAATGAGCAGTTCTTC	CASSPIGLAGGAYNEQFF